These T cell receptor beta chains were read from a single sample in a study of T cell repertoires in cytomegalovirus infection. TCRdb re-called the reads through MiXCR, storing one row per CDR3 protein. The sample contains 250,000 to 300,000 distinct CDR3 sequences, about 25% of which appear only once. Sequencing was carried out using PBMCs. All receptors come from a human donor in good health (CMV status not recorded). Some clones in this sample may be carry-over from other donors' samples. The CDR3 runs from the conserved cysteine through the conserved F or W.

j_call v_call cdr3_aa
TRBJ2-5 TRBV11-2 CASSQGQASSEETQYF
TRBJ2-7 TRBV12-3/TRBV12-4 CASSLGKILQDYEQYF
TRBJ1-6 TRBV5-4 CASSLHRTEGYNSPLHF
TRBJ2-5 TRBV7-9 CASSFGGETQYF
TRBJ2-1 TRBV2 CASTQGSSYNEQFF
TRBJ2-5 TRBV29-1 CSVEDRISGETQYF
TRBJ2-5 TRBV29-1 CSARGAGETQYF
TRBJ1-2 TRBV4-1 CASSQDPEINYGYTF
TRBJ1-5 TRBV5-1 CASSVGGEGQPQHF
TRBJ2-7 TRBV20-1 CSASGLAAGDEQYF
TRBJ2-5 TRBV2 CASNRQGPQETQYF
TRBJ2-1 TRBV28 CASSPQGRMQFF
TRBJ2-3 TRBV7-2 CASSPFGDTQYF
TRBJ1-1 TRBV20-1 CSAETGTISTEAFF
TRBJ1-5 TRBV20-1 CSARPRQGYSNQPQHF
TRBJ1-2 TRBV10-3 CAISRAVERYGYTF
TRBJ2-2 TRBV2 CASCTGSNTGELFF
TRBJ2-5 TRBV7-3 CASSLRPRQETQYF
TRBJ2-5 TRBV7-3 CASSPVAGETQYF
TRBJ1-5 TRBV6-2/TRBV6-3 CASTLTGISNQPQHF
TRBJ2-1 TRBV6-2/TRBV6-3 CASSYGEQGFNEQFF
TRBJ2-6 TRBV7-9 CASSPRLGDSGANVLTF
TRBJ2-7 TRBV27 CASRSTSGRYEQYF
TRBJ2-7 TRBV27 CASSPHHLAGDYEQYF
TRBJ2-7 TRBV6-6 CASTSHQGYSYEQYF
TRBJ2-5 TRBV20-1 CSAAGTSGSRQETQYF
TRBJ2-7 TRBV4-1 CASSHGQGGYEQYF
TRBJ1-4 TRBV11-2 CASSPGTAIATNEKLFF
TRBJ2-7 TRBV30 CAWEAGDRETSEQYF
TRBJ1-2 TRBV7-2 CASSSGQGRSGYTF
TRBJ1-2 TRBV7-2 CASSLIQTVHGYTF
TRBJ1-1 TRBV23-1 CASSPPPAATEAFF
TRBJ2-2 TRBV13 CASSFYPASGQGNTGELFF
TRBJ2-5 TRBV20-1 CSASLPLRGETQYF
TRBJ2-1 TRBV7-2 CASSLAGLAGSYNEQFF
TRBJ1-1 TRBV7-9 CASSARGTGGAFF
TRBJ2-5 TRBV29-1 CSVEPSGPGETQYF
TRBJ2-1 TRBV6-1 CAGRTSGVGEQFF
TRBJ1-2 TRBV6-1 CASSLDRLYGYTF
TRBJ2-5 TRBV7-7 CASTCGTTRKETQYF
TRBJ2-1 TRBV7-2 CASSLEAGTIYNEQFF
TRBJ1-6 TRBV7-9 CASSLWDPNNSPLHF
TRBJ2-5 TRBV20-1 CSARVVGNQETQYF